The 16 T cell receptor beta chains presented below share a single source sample, sequenced in a study of long-term antiretroviral therapy in people with HIV. The authors ran the immunoSEQ assay, v3.0, at survey level. Repertoires were generated with immunoSEQ multiplex PCR, while TCRdb's copy carries only in-frame clones and drops some. Here the sample spans around 37,000 clones, 85% being singletons. Material: unsorted PBMCs, obtained about 3.5 years after starting antiretroviral therapy. These receptors all stem from a man in his late teens or twenties with HIV.

V and J are TRBV9 and TRBJ2-3, with no clear D. The ends were cut back, 0 bases at V and 0 bases at J, with 8 bases in the middle. The CDR3 runs 15 residues. Germline V gene lookup returns CDR1 SGDLS and CDR2 YYNGEE. CDR3 in amino acids: CASSVEVGSTDTQYF. The CDR3 DNA is TGTGCCAGCAGCGTAGAGGTGGGAAGCACAGATACGCAGTATTTT.

The V gene is TRBV28, the J gene TRBJ1-2; 7 bases are a match to TRBD1. Germline V CDR1 and CDR2: MDHEN, SYDVKM. This CDR3 contains 13 residues. Unmatched junction bases numbered 8, after V lost 8 bases and J lost 5 bases. CDR3 coding DNA: TGTGCCAGCGAGGGAGGGGGCTCTTATGGCTACACCTTC. As protein: CASEGGGSYGYTF.

This clone occurred a few times. The rearrangement links TRBV5-1 to TRBJ1-2; the D is unclear. V was pared by 0 bases and J by 8 bases, with 5 bases between. CDR3 length equals 11 residues. Per the germline V gene, CDR1 is SGHRS and CDR2 is YFSETQ. The CDR3 nucleotides are TGCGCCAGCAGCTTGGGCGGGGGCTACACCTTC. Its protein product is CASSLGGGYTF. Based on the CDR3 plus reference TRBV5-1 and TRBJ1-2, the full variable domain is KAGVTQTPRYLIKTRGQQVTLSCSPISGHRSVSWYQQTPGQGLQFLFEYFSETQRNKGNFPGRFSGRQFSNSRSEMNVSTLELGDSALYLCASSLGGGYTFGSGTRLTVV.

This chain joins TRBV7-7 and TRBJ2-7; tentatively, D is TRBD2 (6 bases). Germline V gene data show CDR1 as SSHAT and CDR2 as FNYEAQ (reference sequence). Trimming took 1 base from V and 5 from J, leaving 15 bases between them. This CDR3 region has 15 residues. The CDR3 nucleotides read TGTGCCAGCAGCTTAGGGGTCGGGGGTACCGACGAGCAGTACTTC. Amino acids: CASSLGVGGTDEQYF.

The rearrangement uses TRBV4-1 and TRBJ1-6; 8 bases are shared with TRBD1. Trimming removed 1 base from V and 2 bases from J; junction bases left unmatched: 7. The CDR3 is made up of 18 amino acids. The germline V gene encodes CDR1 MGHRA and CDR2 YSYEKL. The CDR3 DNA follows: TGCGCCAGCAGCCAAGGGCCCGGACAGGGCCCCTATAATTCACCCCTCCACTTT. Translating gives CASSQGPGQGPYNSPLHF.

The chain has TRBV10-3 and TRBJ2-7; perhaps TRBD1 as D (5 bases). The germline V gene has CDR1 ENHRY and CDR2 SYGVKD. V was cut by 3 bases and J by 6 bases, with 18 bases left in between. The CDR3 length is 15 residues. The CDR3 is CAISDPALRGSEQYF. DNA of the CDR3: TGTGCCATCAGTGACCCTGCCCTTAGGGGTAGCGAGCAGTACTTC.

The J gene is TRBJ1-1, the V gene TRBV4-2, with D perhaps matching TRBD1 (5 bases). The CDR3 spans 14 residues. The ends were cut back, 4 bases at V and 1 base at J, with 10 bases in the middle. Germline V CDR1 and CDR2: LGHNA, YNFKEQ. This CDR3 is CASSPGRWNTEAFF. The CDR3 nucleotides are TGTGCCAGCAGCCCGGGACGCTGGAACACTGAAGCTTTCTTT.

The rearrangement joins TRBV28 to TRBJ1-1; D is undetermined. V lost 5 bases and J 1 base, leaving 14 bases between the germline ends. The germline gives CDR1 MDHEN, CDR2 SYDVKM. This CDR3 is built from 15 residues. The CDR3 here is CASSTRGFGNTEAFF. DNA for the CDR3: TGTGCCAGCAGTACCCGAGGGTTCGGGAACACTGAAGCTTTCTTT. Variable domain in full (rest from reference TRBV28 and TRBJ1-1): DVKVTQSSRYLVKRTGEKVFLECVQDMDHENMFWYRQDPGLGLRLIYFSYDVKMKEKGDIPEGYSVSREKKERFSLILESASTNQTSMYLCASSTRGFGNTEAFFGQGTRLTVV.

This chain joins TRBV7-2 and TRBJ1-2; TRBD1 matches at 8 bases. With V trimmed by 6 bases and J by 5 bases, 11 bases remained unmatched. Germline V CDR1 and CDR2: SGHTA, FQGNSA. The CDR3 is 15 amino acids. CDR3 coding DNA: TGTGCCAGCAGACCTAGGGACAGGAGAGCTTATGGCTACACCTTC. Amino acid sequence: CASRPRDRRAYGYTF.

The V gene is TRBV18, the J gene TRBJ2-1, with D hard to call. This CDR3 has 17 residues. V was pared by 0 bases and J by 0 bases, with 12 bases between. The germline V gene encodes CDR1 KGHSH and CDR2 LQKENI. The CDR3 spells CASSPPYSPSSYNEQFF. The CDR3 region has the DNA TGTGCCAGCTCACCACCGTATAGCCCGAGCTCCTACAATGAGCAGTTCTTC.

In regard to this clone: Mismatch with germline at one junction end may stem from a read error. The rearrangement uses TRBV7-6 and TRBJ1-5; D ambiguous. The CDR3 is 13 residues long. The germline V gene encodes CDR1 SGHVS and CDR2 FNYEAQ. This chain's CDR3 is CASSLEVGQLQHF. CDR3 nucleotide sequence: TGTGCCAGCAGCTTAGAGGTGGGCCAGCTCCAGCATTTT. Drawing the rest from reference TRBV7-6 and TRBJ1-5, the complete variable domain is GAGVSQSPRYKVTKRGQDVALRCDPISGHVSLYWYRQALGQGPEFLTYFNYEAQQDKSGLPNDRFSAERPEGSISTLTIQRTEQRDSAMYRCASSLEVGQLQHFGDGTRLSIL.

The chain uses TRBV2 and TRBJ2-2; TRBD1 might be the D (6 bases). V lost 4 bases and J lost 1, with 13 bases in between. The germline V gene encodes CDR1 SNHLY and CDR2 FYNNEI. The CDR3 is 16 residues long. DNA for the CDR3: TGTGCCAGCAGTGGAGGGGGAACGGGGAACACCGGGGAGCTGTTTTTT. Translating it yields CASSGGGTGNTGELFF.

This clone was counted once. The chain is built from TRBV9 and TRBJ2-1, with TRBD1 as a possible D gene (6 bases). The ends were cut back, 4 bases at V and 2 bases at J, with 13 bases in the middle. CDR1 is SGDLS, CDR2 YYNGEE, per germline. This CDR3 region has 15 residues. The DNA of the CDR3 is TGTGCCAGCAGCTTGGAGGACAGCACCTACAATGAGCAGTTCTTC. It translates to CASSLEDSTYNEQFF.

V and J are TRBV28 and TRBJ2-2; D is ambiguous. V lost 2 bases, J lost 7 bases, and 14 bases lay in between. CDR1 and CDR2 from the germline V gene are MDHEN and SYDVKM. This CDR3 has 15 amino acids. The CDR3 DNA reads as TGTGCCAGCAGTTTAGGTGAAGCGTTAAACGGGGAGCTGTTTTTT. Its protein is CASSLGEALNGELFF.

V and J are TRBV5-1 and TRBJ2-7; 11 bases are a match to TRBD1. V shed 4 bases and J 4 bases; nucleotides not matched to a gene: 16. Per the germline V gene, CDR1 is SGHRS and CDR2 is YFSETQ. This CDR3 is built from 18 residues. This CDR3 reads CASSPSVGDRDRGYEQYF. DNA of the CDR3: TGCGCCAGCAGCCCCTCGGTTGGTGACCGGGACAGGGGGTACGAGCAGTACTTC.

The gene calls are TRBV4-3 and TRBJ1-2; 7 bases are shared with TRBD1. CDR3 length: 17 residues. Per germline, CDR1 LGHNA and CDR2 YSLEER. J gave up 2 bases and V 2 bases, and 11 bases lay outside the gene matches. DNA for the CDR3: TGCGCCAGCAGCCAACAACTGACAGGGTCGGGAAACTATGGCTACACCTTC. Translated, it gives CASSQQLTGSGNYGYTF.